Below, 7 T cell receptor beta chains from the same sample are listed, as sequenced in a study of T cell repertoires in cytomegalovirus infection. No cognate antigen is known for these TCRs. Using its own MiXCR run on the reads, TCRdb lists one record per CDR3 protein. The sample includes about a million distinct CDR3 sequences, roughly a third of them seen just once. The specimen was cultured CD8+ T cells from PBMCs, collected from culture after CMV antigen stimulation. Receptors were obtained from a human donor in good health (CMV status not recorded). Some clones in this sample may be carry-over from other donors' samples.

The gene calls are TRBV9 and TRBJ1-6, with 8 bases fitting TRBD1. This CDR3 region has 12 residues. J was trimmed by 8 bases and V by 6 bases; bases with no gene match: 1. Germline assignment: CDR1 SGDLS and CDR2 YYNGEE. DNA of the CDR3: TGTGCCAGCAAGACAGGGGATTCACCCCTCCACTTT. It is translated as CASKTGDSPLHF. Complete variable domain (other parts from reference TRBV9 and TRBJ1-6): DSGVTQTPKHLITATGQRVTLRCSPRSGDLSVYWYQQSLDQGLQFLIQYYNGEERAKGNILERFSAQQFPDLHSELNLSSLELGDSALYFCASKTGDSPLHFGNGTRLTVT.

This sequence joins TRBV15 and TRBJ1-1, with D possibly being TRBD1 (6 bases). Trimming cost V 0 bases and J 4 bases, with 12 bases left between them. Looked up from germline, CDR1 is LNHNV and CDR2 is YYDKDF (reference sequence). The CDR3 spans 15 residues. CDR3 DNA: TGTGCCACCAGCAGAGATCGGGGGGGGGCCACTGAAGCTTTCTTT. Translation gives CATSRDRGGATEAFF.

V gene TRBV27 combines with J gene TRBJ1-1; D call uncertain. Looked up from germline, CDR1 is MNHEY and CDR2 is SMNVEV (reference sequence). Between the trimmed V and J ends, which lost 3 bases and 5 bases, there was a span of 10 bases. The CDR3 has 13 residues. CDR3 DNA sequence: TGTGCCAGCAGTTTCTCCCGACGGACTGAAGCTTTCTTT. Translating gives CASSFSRRTEAFF.

The table lists this clonotype with many counts. The V gene is TRBV27, the J gene TRBJ2-3, with D possibly being TRBD1 or TRBD2 (5 bases each). This CDR3 has 11 residues. The V end lost 4 bases, the J end lost 6 bases, and 5 bases lay between the germline ends. Germline-derived CDR1 and CDR2 are MNHEY and SMNVEV (reference sequence). The CDR3 DNA follows: TGTGCCAGCAGTTGGGGGGATACGCAGTATTTT. This gives the protein CASSWGDTQYF.

Ten or more counts support this clonotype. V gene TRBV12-3 or TRBV12-4 combines with J gene TRBJ2-3, with D unclear. Trimming took 6 bases from V and 0 from J, leaving 13 bases between them. This CDR3 contains 15 residues. The CDR3 region is CASSSYLDSTDTQYF. CDR3 DNA sequence: TGTGCCAGCAGCTCATATTTGGACAGCACAGATACGCAGTATTTT.

This rearrangement joins TRBV6-2 or TRBV6-3 to TRBJ1-1; perhaps TRBD1 as D (6 bases). CDR1 and CDR2 (germline): MNHEY, SVGEGT. This CDR3 has 16 amino acids. The V gene lost 5 bases and the J gene lost 1 base, with 17 bases spanning the gap. Here the CDR3 reads CASSTGLGAKNTEAFF. DNA of the CDR3: TGTGCCAGCAGTACAGGGTTGGGGGCCAAGAACACTGAAGCTTTCTTT.

The V and J genes are TRBV7-4 and TRBJ2-1; possibly TRBD1 for D (6 bases). CDR1 and CDR2 (germline): SGHVT, SQSDAQ. V lost 5 bases and J 16 bases, leaving 21 bases between the germline ends. The CDR3 extends over 13 amino acids. The CDR3 protein is CASSPGHPRDSFF. CDR3 nucleotide sequence: TGTGCCAGCAGCCCGGGACACCCCCGGGATTCTTTCTTC.